This T cell receptor (beta chain) was documented in a study of cytomegalovirus exposure and HLA in healthy donors. Study-level findings and limits: Among immune exposure information, only CMV serostatus was available. A list of 150 or so TCR beta chains associated with cytomegalovirus was given. The productive fraction for most TCR beta V segments was about 87% or about 30% in an earlier analysis.

Points on this clone: The antigen is undetermined.

Despite likely unrecorded immune exposures, the donors were nominally healthy at the time of sampling. Researchers ran the PCR with 60 Vbeta and 13 Jbeta primers. Method: immunoSEQ multiplex PCR; TCRdb's copy keeps in-frame clones and lacks some. The table has roughly 150,000 clones, about 75% seen once; the top ten hold around 1.5%. From germline, CDR1 is SGHRS and CDR2 YFSETQ. The V gene lost 7 bases and the J gene lost 2 bases, with 12 bases spanning the gap. This CDR3 has 13 residues. The chain employs TRBV5-1 and TRBJ2-5; a weak D match, TRBD2 (5 bases). Sequenced input: PBMCs. This clonotype originated in a man between 18 and 29 years old in good health and CMV-seronegative. This CDR3 is CASGEGDQETQYF. The DNA of the CDR3 is TGCGCCAGCGGCGAGGGAGATCAAGAGACCCAGTACTTC.